The 15 T cell receptor beta chains presented below share a single source sample, sequenced in a study of cytomegalovirus exposure and HLA in healthy donors. The primer mix had 60 Vbeta and 13 Jbeta primers. Assay used: immunoSEQ multiplex PCR; TCRdb lists only in-frame clones, some missing. The sample carries 150,000 to 200,000 clones, about 80% recorded once. Specimen: PBMCs. The receptors were gathered from a woman aged 60-70 years in good health and CMV-seropositive.

V usage is TRBV6-5 and J usage is TRBJ1-1; possibly TRBD1 for D (5 bases). Germline V gives CDR1 MNHEY, CDR2 SVGAGI. CDR3 size: 14 residues. With 0 bases removed from V and 5 bases from J, the gap between germline ends came to 10 bases. CDR3 nucleotides: TGTGCCAGCAGTTACTCGGGGGGGATAACTGAAGCTTTCTTT. As protein: CASSYSGGITEAFF.

V is TRBV27 and J is TRBJ2-5, with 7 bases aligning to TRBD1. V shed 6 bases, J shed 2 bases, and the junction held 3 bases outside the gene matches. The CDR3 runs to 13 residues. Per germline, CDR1 MNHEY and CDR2 SMNVEV (reference sequence). The CDR3 DNA follows: TGTGCCAGCAGGGGACAGAATCAAGAGACCCAGTACTTC. Translated: CASRGQNQETQYF.

The rearrangement links TRBV14 to TRBJ1-1, with D maybe TRBD1 (5 bases). V was shortened by 6 bases and J by 6 bases, with 14 bases between the two germline ends. Per the germline V gene, CDR1 is SGHDN and CDR2 is FVKESK. The CDR3 is 13 amino acids. DNA for the CDR3: TGTGCCAGCAGAAGGGGACTTACGGCTGAAGCTTTCTTT. Translated, it gives CASRRGLTAEAFF.

The chain recombines TRBV5-6 with TRBJ2-3; TRBD2 might be the D (6 bases). This CDR3 has 14 residues. V dropped 5 bases and J dropped 3 bases, with 13 bases sitting between them. Germline V gives CDR1 SGHDT, CDR2 YYEEEE. The CDR3: CASRTTGRTDTQYF. The CDR3 nucleotides read TGTGCCAGCAGGACCACGGGGAGGACAGATACGCAGTATTTT.

The rearrangement joins TRBV6-1 to TRBJ2-7; possible D gene TRBD1, 5 bases. From germline, CDR1 is MNHNS and CDR2 SASEGT. The CDR3 has 13 residues. V was cut by 5 bases and J by 4 bases, with 12 bases left in between. CDR3 nucleotide sequence: TGTGCCAGCAGTCTGGAGCAGGGTTACGAGCAGTACTTC. Its protein product is CASSLEQGYEQYF.

V usage is TRBV7-2 and J usage is TRBJ2-3; 12 bases map to TRBD2. CDR3 length: 15 residues. Germline CDR1 and CDR2: SGHTA and FQGNSA. The junction had 5 bases not matched to a gene; V was cut back by 5 bases and J by 5 bases. DNA of the CDR3: TGTGCCAGCAGCCCTAGCGGGGGGGCCTTAGATACGCAGTATTTT. Amino acid sequence: CASSPSGGALDTQYF.

The chain has TRBV6-6 and TRBJ2-1, with 8 positions matching TRBD2. The CDR3 length is 16 residues. From germline, CDR1 is MNHNY and CDR2 SVGAGI (reference sequence). Trimming cost V 2 bases and J 7 bases; bases outside gene matches: 10. CDR3 nucleotides: TGTGCCAGCAGTTACCCCCACACGGGGGGGCGGAATGAGCAGTTCTTC. This encodes CASSYPHTGGRNEQFF.

The chain joins TRBV5-1 to TRBJ2-3; D is unresolved. Germline values: CDR1 SGHRS, CDR2 YFSETQ. The CDR3 loop spans 12 amino acids. Trimming stripped 1 base from V and 4 bases from J, with 4 bases between. CDR3 nucleotide sequence: TGCGCCAGCAGCTTGACAGCAGATACGCAGTATTTT. Amino acids: CASSLTADTQYF.

The chain recombines TRBV11-3 with TRBJ2-2, with TRBD2 as a possible D gene (5 bases). Trimming shortened V by 5 bases and J by 6 bases, and 7 bases separated the two germline ends. Germline assignment: CDR1 SGHNT and CDR2 YENEEA. The CDR3 contains 12 residues. CDR3 loop: CASSKGAGELFF. CDR3 DNA sequence: TGTGCCAGCAGCAAGGGAGCCGGGGAGCTGTTTTTT.

The chain carries TRBV18 and TRBJ1-5; 11 bases agree with TRBD1. The V gene's germline CDR1 is KGHSH and CDR2 LQKENI. The CDR3 loop spans 15 amino acids. Unmatched junction bases numbered 5, after V lost 6 bases and J lost 4 bases. CDR3 protein: CASSPGTGGNQPQHF. As DNA, the CDR3 is TGTGCCAGCTCGCCTGGGACAGGGGGGAATCAGCCCCAGCATTTT.

This chain links TRBV6-4 with TRBJ2-3; D possibly corresponds to TRBD2 (5 bases). Trimming left V 4 bases short and J 2 bases short, with 16 bases between. CDR1 and CDR2 (germline): MRHNA, SNTAGT. The CDR3 has 16 residues. The CDR3 sequence is CASSVSRAEPTDTQYF. The DNA for the CDR3 is TGTGCCAGCAGTGTATCGCGGGCGGAGCCCACAGATACGCAGTATTTT.

The genes are TRBV9 and TRBJ2-5; 8 bases match TRBD2. This CDR3 contains 14 residues. Germline loops: CDR1 SGDLS, CDR2 YYNGEE. V was clipped by 2 bases and J by 1 base; unmatched bases: 1. In nucleotides, the CDR3 is TGTGCCAGCAGCGTTAGCGGGGTCCAAGAGACCCAGTACTTC. Its translation: CASSVSGVQETQYF.

This chain uses TRBV28 with TRBJ1-1; 7 nucleotides agree with TRBD1. Trimming cost V 4 bases and J 11 bases; bases outside gene matches: 16. The V gene's germline CDR1 is MDHEN and CDR2 SYDVKM. CDR3 length: 15 amino acids. CDR3 protein: CASSSHTSDRSQAFF. The CDR3 DNA reads as TGTGCCAGCAGTTCCCATACCTCGGACAGGTCTCAGGCTTTCTTT.

The J gene is TRBJ2-7, the V gene TRBV23-1; maybe TRBD1 (6 bases). TRBV23-1 is an ORF; its function is uncertain. Trimming took off 1 base at V and 3 bases at J, with 16 bases between the two ends. The CDR3 is made up of 16 amino acids. As DNA, the CDR3 is TGCGCCAGCAGTCAATTAAACGGGGCCAGGGGCTACGAGCAGTACTTC. Translating gives CASSQLNGARGYEQYF.

This chain links TRBV5-4 with TRBJ2-1, with 7 bases identical to TRBD2. The germline V gene encodes CDR1 SGHNT and CDR2 YYREEE (reference sequence). The trim removed 1 base at V and 6 bases at J, leaving 7 bases unmatched. The CDR3 has 15 residues. The CDR3, as DNA: TGTGCCAGCAGCTTGAAGCGGGATGGGGTCAATGAGCAGTTCTTC. Protein sequence: CASSLKRDGVNEQFF.